This T cell receptor beta chain is from a study of blood T cells in healthy people across ages. Study findings and constraints: Naive CD4+ cells and diversity were both higher in long-lived donors than in aged donors.

A second about 7 to 12 cycle PCR used barcoded and J-beta primers. At least 2.5 million CDR3-containing paired-end reads were obtained per sample. Each CDR3 protein gets one entry after TCRdb re-called the 5' RACE reads with MiXCR. This table has 1.5 million to 2 million distinct CDR3 sequences, about 50% appearing once. The sample holds a few counts of this clonotype. Its specificity is not known. This CDR3 region has 15 residues. V trimming: 9 bases; J trimming: 6 bases; junction bases outside the gene matches: 14. Germline V CDR1 and CDR2: MNHEY, SVGEGT. The chain recombines TRBV6-2 or TRBV6-3 with TRBJ2-5, with TRBD1 matching 9 bases. This sequence was found in a woman aged 40 to 50 in good health. Sequencing used blood. The CDR3 DNA reads TGTGCCAGTGCAAGCCGGGACAGGGATGAACAGACCCAGTACTTC. It is translated as CASASRDRDEQTQYF.